This passage covers 30 T cell receptor beta chains from one sample sequenced in a study of OX40 agonist ivuxolimab in advanced cancers. Sequencing used immunoSEQ multiplex PCR; TCRdb keeps in-frame clones, though not all of them. The repertoire includes about 22,000 clones, 60% to 80% of them detected once, and more than 10% sits in the top ten. The sample consisted of CD4+ or CD8+ T cells sorted from blood, taken in a trial of the OX40 agonist ivuxolimab. These receptors were taken from an adult with an advanced solid tumor such as melanoma, head and neck, liver or kidney cancer.

The chain is built from TRBV6-6 and TRBJ2-7; 10 bases map to TRBD1. V lost 2 bases and J lost 7; bases outside the gene matches: 8. Per germline, CDR1 MNHNY and CDR2 SVGAGI (reference sequence). This CDR3 is built from 15 residues. CDR3 nucleotides: TGTGCCAGCAGTTACGGACAGGGGGTAGTTAGGGAGCAGTACTTC. This gives the protein CASSYGQGVVREQYF.

The genes are TRBV2 and TRBJ2-5, with 8 bases that match TRBD1. Looked up from germline, CDR1 is SNHLY and CDR2 is FYNNEI. The CDR3 is 15 amino acids. The V segment lost 8 bases and the J segment 5 bases; nucleotides outside the gene matches: 13. For the CDR3, the DNA is TGTGCCAGCGTGGCGGGCCAGGGGGCAGCGGAGACCCAGTACTTC. It codes for CASVAGQGAAETQYF.

This sequence joins TRBV6-6 and TRBJ1-4; TRBD1 might be the D (5 bases). Per germline, CDR1 MNHNY and CDR2 SVGAGI (reference sequence). Trimming left V 0 bases short and J 10 bases short, with 9 bases between. The CDR3 consists of 13 residues. CDR3 sequence reads: CASSYSKGTKLFF. CDR3 bases: TGTGCCAGCAGTTACTCGAAGGGGACAAAACTGTTTTTT.

The rearrangement joins TRBV29-1 to TRBJ2-1; D perhaps matches TRBD1 (6 bases). The V gene's germline CDR1 is SQVTM and CDR2 ANQGSEA. Trimming pared 4 bases from V and 7 bases from J, leaving 11 bases between. There are 12 residues in the CDR3. CDR3 sequence reads: CSVVIGQNEQFF. CDR3 bases: TGCAGCGTTGTCATTGGACAGAATGAGCAGTTCTTC.

As for this clone: Other DNA sequences in the same sample also yield this CDR3. The chain is built from TRBV30 and TRBJ1-2; 7 bases fit TRBD1. Germline CDR1 reads GTSNPN; CDR2 reads SVGIG (reference sequence). CDR3 length: 14 amino acids. The junction had 7 bases not matched to a gene; V was cut back by 5 bases and J by 1 base. CDR3 bases: TGTGCCTGGGGCTGGACAGGCGATAACTATGGCTACACCTTC. Protein sequence: CAWGWTGDNYGYTF.

The V gene is TRBV6-6, the J gene TRBJ2-7, with D perhaps TRBD2 (6 bases). V was trimmed by 3 bases and J by 7 bases, leaving 16 bases between them. CDR3 size: 14 residues. The germline gives CDR1 MNHNY, CDR2 SVGAGI (reference sequence). The CDR3 is CASSYSASVREQYF. CDR3 DNA sequence: TGTGCCAGCAGTTATTCGGCTAGCGTTCGGGAGCAGTACTTC.

The chain employs TRBV27 and TRBJ1-1; TRBD1 aligns across 7 bases. V shed 7 bases, J shed 1 base, and the junction held 6 bases outside the gene matches. Germline V CDR1 and CDR2: MNHEY, SMNVEV (reference sequence). The CDR3 is 14 residues long. CDR3 protein: CASNRQGPNTEAFF. The CDR3 nucleotides read TGTGCCAGCAACCGACAGGGACCGAACACTGAAGCTTTCTTT.

The chain carries TRBV7-9 and TRBJ2-5, with D possibly matching TRBD1 (5 bases). V lost 3 bases and J lost 3, with 8 bases in between. The CDR3 spans 13 residues. CDR1 is SEHNR and CDR2 is FQNEAQ in the germline V gene (reference sequence). CDR3 region: CASSFGAEETQYF. The CDR3 nucleotides read TGTGCCAGCAGCTTTGGGGCCGAAGAGACCCAGTACTTC. Together with reference TRBV7-9 and TRBJ2-5, the CDR3 gives the full variable domain: DTGVSQNPRHKITKRGQNVTFRCDPISEHNRLYWYRQTLGQGPEFLTYFQNEAQLEKSRLLSDRFSAERPKGSFSTLEIQRTEQGDSAMYLCASSFGAEETQYFGPGTRLLVL.

Points on this clone: Other DNA variants within this sample encode the same CDR3. The gene calls are TRBV30 and TRBJ2-2; D is ambiguous. Trimming left V 2 bases short and J 9 bases short, with 7 bases between. CDR1 and CDR2 (germline): GTSNPN, SVGIG (reference sequence). The CDR3 has 11 residues. The CDR3 DNA is TGTGCCTGGAGTCCAACCCGGGAGCTGTTTTTT. It is translated as CAWSPTRELFF.

In its sample, this clone was seen once. The CDR3 DNA reads TGTGCCAGTAGTCCCGGCGGGCTTATCTCCTACAATGAGCAGTTCTTC. Its protein is CASSPGGLISYNEQFF. The chain uses TRBV19 and TRBJ2-1; perhaps TRBD2 as D (5 bases). CDR3 length: 16 amino acids. Germline lookup yields CDR1 LNHDA and CDR2 SQIVND (reference sequence). Trimming pared 5 bases from V and 0 bases from J, leaving 14 bases between.

V gene TRBV18 combines with J gene TRBJ2-1, with D hard to call. The V gene's germline CDR1 is KGHSH and CDR2 LQKENI. V gave up 3 bases and J gave up 0 bases, with 15 bases separating them. The CDR3 spans 17 residues. The CDR3 reads CASSPQEAPRSYNEQFF. DNA for the CDR3: TGTGCCAGCTCACCTCAGGAAGCACCACGCTCCTACAATGAGCAGTTCTTC.

The V call is TRBV5-1, the J call TRBJ2-7; 8 nucleotides line up with TRBD1. Germline-derived CDR1 and CDR2 are SGHRS and YFSETQ. The CDR3 has 14 amino acids. V lost 5 bases and J lost 5; bases outside the gene matches: 9. The CDR3, as DNA: TGCGCCAGCAGACCGGGACAGGCCGTAAACGAGCAGTACTTC. Amino acid sequence: CASRPGQAVNEQYF.

The J gene is TRBJ2-7, the V gene TRBV9; 8 bases are a match to TRBD1. This CDR3 contains 14 residues. Germline CDR1 and CDR2: SGDLS and YYNGEE. V trimming: 0 bases; J trimming: 2 bases; junction bases outside the gene matches: 1. The CDR3 DNA reads TGTGCCAGCAGCGTAGGGACAGGGCCCTACGAGCAGTACTTC. Translation gives CASSVGTGPYEQYF.

J is TRBJ2-2 and V is TRBV2; 8 nucleotides align to TRBD1. V shed 2 bases, J shed 6 bases, and the junction held 8 bases outside the gene matches. The CDR3 consists of 16 residues. CDR1 and CDR2 from the germline V gene are SNHLY and FYNNEI. CDR3 sequence (DNA): TGTGCCAGCAGTGAACGGGCAGGGGGCGCGGCCGGGGAGCTGTTTTTT. Translation: CASSERAGGAAGELFF. The whole variable domain, filled in from reference TRBV2 and TRBJ2-2, reads EPEVTQTPSHQVTQMGQEVILRCVPISNHLYFYWYRQILGQKVEFLVSFYNNEISEKSEIFDDQFSVERPDGSNFTLKIRSTKLEDSAMYFCASSERAGGAAGELFFGEGSRLTVL.

The chain combines TRBV6-5 with TRBJ2-5; TRBD2 is a possible D gene (6 bases). Deletions cut 6 bases from V and 7 bases from J, with 18 bases between. Germline V gene sequence: CDR1 MNHEY, CDR2 SVGAGI. The CDR3 has 14 amino acids. The CDR3, as DNA: TGTGCCAGCAGCCCGCAGACAACTAGCAGGACCCAGTACTTC. Its protein product is CASSPQTTSRTQYF.

This chain uses TRBV7-9 with TRBJ1-3; 7 bases fit TRBD1. The CDR3 length is 16 residues. Trimming cost V 5 bases and J 0 bases; bases outside gene matches: 7. Looked up from germline, CDR1 is SEHNR and CDR2 is FQNEAQ (reference sequence). The chain's CDR3 is CASSPPQGSSGNTIYF. For the CDR3, the DNA is TGTGCCAGCAGCCCACCACAGGGGAGCTCTGGAAACACCATATATTTT.

There are a few counts of this clone. The J gene is TRBJ2-3, the V gene TRBV30, with D possibly being TRBD1 (7 bases). V was cut by 3 bases and J by 5 bases, with 12 bases left in between. The CDR3 contains 13 residues. CDR1 is GTSNPN, CDR2 SVGIG, per germline (reference sequence). For the CDR3, the DNA is TGTGCCTGGAGGGAGGGGGCCGGAGATACGCAGTATTTT. It is translated as CAWREGAGDTQYF.

The chain has TRBV10-1 and TRBJ1-2; unclear D gene. Between the trimmed V and J ends, which lost 3 bases and 4 bases, there was a span of 9 bases. The CDR3 consists of 13 residues. In germline, CDR1 is WNHNN, CDR2 SYGVQD (reference sequence). CDR3: CASSEGGSYGYTF. In nucleotides, the CDR3 is TGCGCCAGCAGTGAAGGAGGGTCCTATGGCTACACCTTC.

The rearrangement links TRBV29-1 to TRBJ2-3, with 9 bases lining up with TRBD2. The CDR3 is 14 amino acids. The germline V gene has CDR1 SQVTM and CDR2 ANQGSEA. J was trimmed by 0 bases and V by 8 bases; bases with no gene match: 6. The CDR3 reads CSRSGGGSTDTQYF. The DNA for the CDR3 is TGCAGCCGTAGCGGGGGTGGGAGCACAGATACGCAGTATTTT.

The rearrangement uses TRBV11-2 and TRBJ1-2; no clear D. Germline loops: CDR1 SGHAT, CDR2 FQNNGV. V was trimmed by 3 bases and J by 6 bases, leaving 5 bases between them. The CDR3 sequence is 11 residues long. CDR3 protein: CASSFRDGYTF. The CDR3 DNA sequence: TGTGCCAGCAGCTTCAGAGATGGCTACACCTTC.

This chain joins TRBV7-7 and TRBJ1-1; the D is unclear. V lost 5 bases and J lost 5, with 15 bases in between. The V gene's germline CDR1 is SSHAT and CDR2 FNYEAQ (reference sequence). The CDR3 has 14 residues. The chain's CDR3 is CASSPLILGTEAFF. The CDR3 DNA is TGTGCCAGCAGCCCCCTAATCCTCGGGACTGAAGCTTTCTTT. The full variable domain, completed using reference TRBV7-7 and TRBJ1-1, is GAGVSQSPRYKVTKRGQDVTLRCDPISSHATLYWYQQALGQGPEFLTYFNYEAQPDKSGLPSDRFSAERPEGSISTLTIQRTEQRDSAMYRCASSPLILGTEAFFGQGTRLTVV.

This clone has just one count. The chain recombines TRBV5-6 with TRBJ1-5, with D unresolved. Germline V gene data show CDR1 as SGHDT and CDR2 as YYEEEE. This CDR3 is built from 14 residues. Between the trimmed V and J ends, which lost 2 bases and 4 bases, there was a span of 10 bases. CDR3 in amino acids: CASSFAWTNQPQHF. The CDR3 DNA follows: TGTGCCAGCAGCTTCGCTTGGACTAATCAGCCCCAGCATTTT.

The chain has TRBV5-1 and TRBJ2-7; 8 bases match TRBD2. This CDR3 has 14 amino acids. In germline, CDR1 is SGHRS, CDR2 YFSETQ. J gave up 5 bases and V 4 bases, and 8 bases lay outside the gene matches. In DNA, the CDR3 is TGCGCCAGCAGCGCGCCGGGGGGGAGGAACGAGCAGTACTTC. It is translated as CASSAPGGRNEQYF.

The J gene is TRBJ2-5, the V gene TRBV7-7, with D possibly matching TRBD2 (7 bases). The CDR3 spans 16 residues. Deletions cut 3 bases from V and 4 bases from J, with 18 bases between. Germline lookup yields CDR1 SSHAT and CDR2 FNYEAQ (reference sequence). In DNA form, the CDR3 reads TGTGCCAGCAGCTTGCAGGCCTCGGGGGGCGGAGAGACCCAGTACTTC. Translating it yields CASSLQASGGGETQYF.

This clone was found a few times. This rearrangement joins TRBV2 to TRBJ1-1; the D gene is possibly TRBD1 (5 bases). Trimming left V 6 bases short and J 7 bases short, with 21 bases between. The germline gives CDR1 SNHLY, CDR2 FYNNEI. The CDR3 has 15 amino acids. DNA of the CDR3: TGTGCCAGCAGCCCGGACATTTTTTTTCCTGGTGAAGCTTTCTTT. Translated: CASSPDIFFPGEAFF.

V and J are TRBV12-5 and TRBJ1-2; 8 bases fit TRBD1. This CDR3 is 16 amino acids long. The ends lost 0 bases at V and 4 bases at J; junction bases unmatched: 7. CDR1 and CDR2 from the germline V gene are LGHNT and FRNRAP. CDR3 loop: CASGLVSPGTGYGYTF. DNA of the CDR3: TGTGCTAGTGGTTTGGTAAGCCCCGGGACAGGCTATGGCTACACCTTC. Drawing the rest from reference TRBV12-5 and TRBJ1-2, the complete variable domain is DARVTQTPRHKVTEMGQEVTMRCQPILGHNTVFWYRQTMMQGLELLAYFRNRAPLDDSGMPKDRFSAEMPDATLATLKIQPSEPRDSAVYFCASGLVSPGTGYGYTFGSGTRLTVV.

In its sample, this clone was seen once. The V call is TRBV7-9, the J call TRBJ1-4; D is ambiguous. The ends were cut back, 4 bases at V and 8 bases at J, with 14 bases in the middle. CDR3 length: 14 amino acids. The V gene's germline CDR1 is SEHNR and CDR2 FQNEAQ (reference sequence). CDR3 DNA: TGTGCCAGCAGCTGGAGAGAGTTGGGCGAAAAACTGTTTTTT. As protein: CASSWRELGEKLFF.

This chain connects TRBV28 to TRBJ1-5; 9 nucleotides agree with TRBD1. The trim removed 3 bases at V and 6 bases at J, leaving 0 bases unmatched. The germline V gene has CDR1 MDHEN and CDR2 SYDVKM. CDR3 length: 13 residues. DNA for the CDR3: TGTGCCAGCAGTTTGGACAGGGGTCAGCCCCAGCATTTT. Residues: CASSLDRGQPQHF. The whole variable domain, remainder taken from reference TRBV28 and TRBJ1-5, is DVKVTQSSRYLVKRTGEKVFLECVQDMDHENMFWYRQDPGLGLRLIYFSYDVKMKEKGDIPEGYSVSREKKERFSLILESASTNQTSMYLCASSLDRGQPQHFGDGTRLSIL.

V usage is TRBV29-1 and J usage is TRBJ1-5; TRBD1 matches at 8 bases. Unmatched junction bases numbered 10, after V lost 6 bases and J lost 3 bases. Germline V CDR1 and CDR2: SQVTM, ANQGSEA. The CDR3 totals 15 residues. CDR3 sequence: CSVLLQGDANQPQHF. CDR3 DNA: TGCAGCGTACTATTACAGGGGGACGCCAATCAGCCCCAGCATTTT.

In its sample, this clone was seen a few times. The chain links TRBV5-1 to TRBJ1-1; tentative D call: TRBD1 (6 bases). Germline V gene sequence: CDR1 SGHRS, CDR2 YFSETQ. Trimming took off 3 bases at V and 4 bases at J, with 10 bases between the two ends. This CDR3 has 13 residues. The CDR3 protein is CASSSQGFTEAFF. CDR3 coding DNA: TGCGCCAGCAGCTCACAGGGCTTCACTGAAGCTTTCTTT.